This record covers a single TCR beta chain. Its antigen is not identified. The record originates from a study of cytomegalovirus exposure and HLA in healthy donors. Study as a whole: Across 350 to 400 genotyped donors, about 81% landed in the Caucasian-associated ancestry cluster. Study-wide results and limits: There were a few CMV-associated chains whose specificity for CMV antigens was confirmed in vitro. The study labeled 164 TCR beta chains cytomegalovirus-associated. Common viral pathogens seemed, in a later analysis, to connect with several of the most significant clusters.

The study ran its PCR with 60 Vbeta and 13 Jbeta primers. Clones were read by immunoSEQ multiplex PCR, and TCRdb kept only the in-frame ones, dropping some. Here the sample spans more than 150,000 clones, around 80% being singletons. Sequenced: PBMCs. The TCR originated in a girl aged 10 to 17 in good health and CMV-seropositive.

CDR3 loop: CASSSPDRGHEQFF. CDR3 sequence (DNA): TGTGCCAGCAGTTCGCCGGACAGGGGGCATGAGCAGTTCTTC. The chain carries TRBV25-1 and TRBJ2-1, with 11 bases identical to TRBD1. The CDR3 has 14 residues. Germline V lookup: CDR1 MGHDK, CDR2 SYGVNS. The V segment lost 5 bases and the J segment 8 bases; nucleotides outside the gene matches: 5. Full variable domain (missing parts from reference TRBV25-1 and TRBJ2-1): EADIYQTPRYLVIGTGKKITLECSQTMGHDKMYWYQQDPGMELHLIHYSYGVNSTEKGDLSSESTVSRIRTEHFPLTLESARPSHTSQYLCASSSPDRGHEQFFGPGTRLTVL.